The 3 T cell receptor beta chains below were found in one sample sequenced in a study of T cells after somatic rescue of genetic block. Using immunoSEQ multiplex PCR, the repertoire was profiled, and TCRdb retains in-frame clones only, with some absent. The sample includes just over 14,000 clones, about two thirds of them seen just once. Sequencing input: peripheral blood mononuclear cells (PBMCs). Every receptor here comes from a boy aged 5-17 years.

The chain employs TRBV28 and TRBJ2-5, with D maybe TRBD1 (6 bases). With 1 base removed from V and 2 bases from J, the gap between germline ends came to 11 bases. This CDR3 is built from 15 residues. Germline V CDR1 and CDR2: MDHEN, SYDVKM. The CDR3 region has the DNA TGTGCCAGCAGTTTATTGGGTCAGGGGCAAGAGACCCAGTACTTC. Translated: CASSLLGQGQETQYF. The complete variable domain, with remaining parts taken from reference TRBV28 and TRBJ2-5, reads DVKVTQSSRYLVKRTGEKVFLECVQDMDHENMFWYRQDPGLGLRLIYFSYDVKMKEKGDIPEGYSVSREKKERFSLILESASTNQTSMYLCASSLLGQGQETQYFGPGTRLLVL.

This chain connects TRBV19 to TRBJ2-1; TRBD1 matches at 9 bases. The CDR3 length is 16 residues. From germline, CDR1 is LNHDA and CDR2 SQIVND (reference sequence). Trimming at V came to 5 bases and at J to 7 bases, leaving 12 bases not matched to a gene. The DNA for the CDR3 is TGTGCCAGTAGTTCCGTCGGGACAGGGAAGGGGAATGAGCAGTTCTTC. Translating it yields CASSSVGTGKGNEQFF.

J is TRBJ1-2 and V is TRBV6-5; D not resolved. With 3 bases removed from V and 4 bases from J, the gap between germline ends came to 15 bases. The CDR3 covers 15 residues. The germline CDR1 and CDR2 sequences are MNHEY and SVGAGI. The CDR3 sequence: CASSYFGNVLYGYTF. In DNA, the CDR3 is TGTGCCAGCAGTTATTTCGGGAACGTCCTCTATGGCTACACCTTC.